This is a list of T cell receptor beta chains from one sample in a study of T-cell reconstitution after alpha-beta-depleted transplantation in children. MiXCR, run by TCRdb on the PCR reads, gives a single entry per CDR3 protein. The repertoire has around 300,000 distinct CDR3 sequences, almost 8% of them found once; the top ten carry approximately 8.6%. The material was peripheral blood, obtained 360 days after TCRalphabeta/CD19-depleted stem cell transplant. These receptor sequences come from a female patient aged 2 to 10 who had a stem cell transplant for Fanconi anemia, so the T cells may come from the graft donor. Each CDR3 is given with its conserved first and last residue. A D gene is named only where the DNA matches it firmly. The size of a clone is reported for some rows only, either as once, few or many, or as a class for expanded clones.

20	-	TRBV11-1	TRBJ2-3	TRBD2	TGTGCCAGCAGCTTACTCCCTCTAGCGGGGGCTTTTCTCGGCACAGATACGCAGTATTTT	CASSLLPLAGAFLGTDTQYF
16	few	TRBV4-2	TRBJ2-3	-	TGTGCCAGCAGCCAAGCGACGTCCCGGACCACAGATACGCAGTATTTT	CASSQATSRTTDTQYF
11	many	TRBV2	TRBJ2-1	-	TGTGCCAGCATATACGGGACTGAGCAGTTCTTC	CASIYGTEQFF
15	few	TRBV4-2	TRBJ2-7	-	TGTGCCAGCAGCCAAGATAAACAGGGTTACCACGAGCAGTACTTC	CASSQDKQGYHEQYF
16	-	TRBV9	TRBJ1-2	-	TGTGCCAGCAGCGGCTGGATGGACTCGTCAAACTATGGCTACACCTTC	CASSGWMDSSNYGYTF
11	many	TRBV20-1	TRBJ2-7	-	TGCAGTGCCCTGGGGTACTACGAGCAGTACTTC	CSALGYYEQYF
14	few	TRBV16	TRBJ1-1	-	TGTGCCAGCAGCCCTTGGCTTGGGAACACTGAAGCTTTCTTT	CASSPWLGNTEAFF
12	-	TRBV20-1	TRBJ2-2	-	TGCAGTGCTCTAGAAAGGACCGGGGAGCTGTTTTTT	CSALERTGELFF
12	-	TRBV7-8	TRBJ2-3	-	TGTGCCAGCAGCCTTTACAGGGATACGCAGTATTTT	CASSLYRDTQYF
14	many	TRBV28	TRBJ2-4	-	TGTGCCAGCAGTCTGACTCAGGAGCTGAACATTCAGTACTTC	CASSLTQELNIQYF
13	few	TRBV9	TRBJ1-1	-	TGTGCCAGCAGCGTCTTCAGAAACACTGAAGCTTTCTTT	CASSVFRNTEAFF
15	many	TRBV3-1	TRBJ2-3	-	TGTGCCAGCAGCCAAGGCAGGTCAAGGACAGATACGCAGTATTTT	CASSQGRSRTDTQYF
20	many	TRBV12-3/TRBV12-4	TRBJ2-2	TRBD1	TGTGCCAGCAGCCACAGAGACCTACTTTCGACAGGGGGGAACACCGGGGAGCTGTTTTTT	CASSHRDLLSTGGNTGELFF
16	many	TRBV9	TRBJ2-5	TRBD2	TGTGCCAGCAGCGTAGAGGCGGGAGCAAGGGTCGAGACCCAGTACTTC	CASSVEAGARVETQYF
16	few	TRBV10-3	TRBJ2-1	TRBD2	TGTGCCATCAGGCGGACTAGCGGGAGAAATACGAATGAGCAGTTCTTC	CAIRRTSGRNTNEQFF
14	many	TRBV7-2	TRBJ2-6	-	TGTGCCAGCAGGGAGGGATCTGGGGCCAACGTCCTGACTTTC	CASREGSGANVLTF
15	few	TRBV7-8	TRBJ2-5	-	TGTGCCAGCAGCTTAGCGGATATAGGGACCGAGACCCAGTACTTC	CASSLADIGTETQYF
16	few	TRBV6-5	TRBJ1-2	TRBD1	TGTGCCAGCAGTTACGGACAGGGTAGTGGCAACTATGGCTACACCTTC	CASSYGQGSGNYGYTF
14	many	TRBV2	TRBJ2-1	-	TGTGCCAGCAGTGAACAGGGCGACTACAATGAGCAGTTCTTC	CASSEQGDYNEQFF
16	few	TRBV2	TRBJ2-5	-	TGTGCCAGCAGTGATTCGATTTTGGGGGCAGGGGAGACCCAGTACTTC	CASSDSILGAGETQYF
17	many	TRBV10-1	TRBJ2-2	TRBD2	TGCGCCAGCAGGATACACCCCGGGACTAACAAAACCGGGGAGCTGTTTTTT	CASRIHPGTNKTGELFF
14	-	TRBV6-1	TRBJ1-4	TRBD1	TGTGCCAGCAGTGGGACAGGGGGCGGTGAAAAACTGTTTTTT	CASSGTGGGEKLFF
15	-	TRBV12-3/TRBV12-4	TRBJ1-3	-	TGTGCCAGCAGTTTAGAAGGGATCTCTGGAAACACCATATATTTT	CASSLEGISGNTIYF
13	many	TRBV4-3	TRBJ1-2	-	TGCGCCAGCAGCCAAGATACCTTTGCCCAGAGCACCTTC	CASSQDTFAQSTF
15	many	TRBV28	TRBJ1-3	-	TGTGCCAGCAGTCCCCCCGGGGTCGGAGGAAACACCATATATTTT	CASSPPGVGGNTIYF
14	few	TRBV7-6	TRBJ2-5	-	TGTGCCAGCAGCTTAGCGCTTGGGGTAGAGACCCAGTACTTC	CASSLALGVETQYF
20	many	TRBV6-2/TRBV6-3	TRBJ1-1	-	TGTGCCAGCAGTTACTCGATGCTTGCAGCAGGATTCCTTATGAACACTGAAGCTTTCTTT	CASSYSMLAAGFLMNTEAFF
13	many	TRBV6-2/TRBV6-3	TRBJ2-1	-	TGTGCCAGCAGTTATGGTAGAGACAATGAGCAGTTCTTC	CASSYGRDNEQFF